This T cell receptor beta chain was profiled in a study of blood T cell repertoires in COVID-19. Background on the study: There were acute and convalescent COVID-19 samples, and they came from the United States, Italy and Spain. T cells, B-cell-depleted T cells, or PBMCs supplied cDNA or gDNA.

Some clones are missing from TCRdb's copy, which holds only in-frame ones; the method was immunoSEQ multiplex PCR. The sample contains over 50,000 clones, roughly 80% of which appear only once. Trimming at V came to 4 bases and at J to 6 bases, leaving 11 bases not matched to a gene. The germline V gene encodes CDR1 MNHEY and CDR2 SMNVEV (reference sequence). The CDR3 covers 17 residues. This chain joins TRBV27 and TRBJ1-5, with 11 positions matching TRBD1. The source is a man in his sixties or seventies with acute or convalescent COVID-19. The sequencing sample was made of peripheral blood. CDR3 nucleotide sequence: TGTGCCAGCAGTTCCCTTAGGGACAGGGGGTCCGTTCAGCCCCAGCATTTT. Protein sequence: CASSSLRDRGSVQPQHF.